The following is a T cell receptor (beta chain) sequence with its context. Its antigen is as yet unknown. This sample was included in a study of graft-versus-host responses after intestinal transplantation. Profiled with immunoSEQ multiplex PCR; TCRdb holds only in-frame clones, not every one. The sample has over 15,000 clones; 74% are singletons. The trim removed 1 base at V and 5 bases at J, leaving 6 bases unmatched. The CDR3 consists of 17 residues. Germline V gives CDR1 SGHVS, CDR2 FQNEAQ. Study-wide results and caveats: Declines in HvG clones occurring early post-transplant were associated with peak circulating GvH clone levels.

Tissue from the graft was processed to free its intraepithelial and lamina propria lymphocytes. This clonotype was obtained from a human patient who received an intestinal transplant, so some T cells may come from the graft donor. The sequencing used ileum tissue, collected 14 days after transplant. The V gene is TRBV7-8, the J gene TRBJ2-1, with 12 bases identical to TRBD2. The chain's CDR3 is CASSLVQLAGGHNEQFF. The CDR3 region has the DNA TGTGCCAGCAGCTTAGTCCAACTAGCGGGAGGCCACAATGAGCAGTTCTTC.